The 29 T cell receptor beta chains below were found in one sample sequenced in a study of graft-versus-host responses after intestinal transplantation. Their target antigens are unknown. Only in-frame clones appear in the TCRdb table, and some are missing; sequencing was by immunoSEQ multiplex PCR. This sample has around 110,000 clones, with 90% found just once. Here the sequenced sample was unstimulated CD4+ T cells sorted from spleen or lymph node cells, taken before intestinal transplant. These receptors were taken from a human donor who received an intestinal transplant.

The V gene is TRBV7-2, the J gene TRBJ2-3; TRBD2 matches 13 bases. This CDR3 is 17 amino acids long. The J segment lost 5 bases and the V segment lost 1 base, leaving 6 bases of the junction unmatched. Germline V gene lookup returns CDR1 SGHTA and CDR2 FQGNSA. The CDR3 protein is CASSLVGTSGMGDTQYF. The CDR3 DNA sequence: TGTGCCAGCAGCTTAGTGGGGACTAGCGGGATGGGAGATACGCAGTATTTT.

The chain uses TRBV20-1 and TRBJ2-1; 8 bases are a match to TRBD1. CDR3 length equals 11 residues. V lost 6 bases and J lost 9; bases outside the gene matches: 4. CDR1 is DFQATT and CDR2 is SNEGSKA in the germline V gene (reference sequence). In DNA, the CDR3 is TGCAGTGCGAGCGACAGGGGTGAGCAGTTCTTC. It encodes CSASDRGEQFF.

The rearrangement joins TRBV10-3 to TRBJ2-5; D is perhaps TRBD2 (5 bases). The V end lost 10 bases, the J end lost 7 bases, and 10 bases lay between the germline ends. The CDR3 is 10 residues long. The germline V gene has CDR1 ENHRY and CDR2 SYGVKD. This CDR3 is CASKGGTQYF. DNA of the CDR3: TGTGCCAGCAAAGGAGGGACCCAGTACTTC.

V is TRBV2 and J is TRBJ2-3; 10 bases match TRBD2. The CDR3 is 13 amino acids. CDR1 and CDR2 from the germline V gene are SNHLY and FYNNEI. V shed 7 bases, J shed 3 bases, and the junction held 1 base outside the gene matches. The chain's CDR3 is CASTSGRTDTQYF. CDR3 coding DNA: TGTGCCAGCACTAGCGGGAGAACAGATACGCAGTATTTT.

The chain links TRBV5-1 to TRBJ2-1, with TRBD2 identical over 9 bases. CDR1 is SGHRS, CDR2 YFSETQ, per germline. This CDR3 contains 15 residues. Losses at the gene ends were 1 base for V and 6 bases for J; bases not matched to a gene: 5. CDR3 nucleotide sequence: TGCGCCAGCAGCTTGTTTGCGGGGGGGGGCAATGAGCAGTTCTTC. Its translation: CASSLFAGGGNEQFF.

The rearrangement joins TRBV19 to TRBJ2-4; perhaps TRBD2 as D (6 bases). The V gene's germline CDR1 is LNHDA and CDR2 SQIVND (reference sequence). The CDR3 loop spans 14 amino acids. With 5 bases removed from V and 4 bases from J, the gap between germline ends came to 12 bases. The CDR3 bases are TGTGCCAGTAGTTTCCGGGACTCTAAAAACATTCAGTACTTC. It is translated as CASSFRDSKNIQYF.

This rearrangement joins TRBV11-2 to TRBJ1-6; D is ambiguous. Germline CDR1 SGHAT, CDR2 FQNNGV. V was clipped by 2 bases and J by 8 bases, with 7 bases between them. This CDR3 has 13 amino acids. The DNA for the CDR3 is TGTGCCAGCAGCTTAAATGAGGATTCACCCCTCCACTTT. This translates into CASSLNEDSPLHF.

This rearrangement joins TRBV4-2 to TRBJ2-2; TRBD2 matches at 7 bases. Germline V lookup: CDR1 LGHNA, CDR2 YNFKEQ. The CDR3 has 16 residues. Germline trimming cut 3 bases from V and 5 bases from J; bases unmatched to any gene: 9. The CDR3 DNA reads TGTGCCAGCAGCCACCAAGGACTAGTGGGTACCGGGGAGCTGTTTTTT. Its translation: CASSHQGLVGTGELFF.

The chain carries TRBV5-1 and TRBJ2-3; 10 nucleotides line up with TRBD2. V trimming: 0 bases; J trimming: 2 bases; junction bases outside the gene matches: 12. The V gene's germline CDR1 is SGHRS and CDR2 YFSETQ. The CDR3 runs to 19 residues. CDR3 DNA sequence: TGCGCCAGCAGCTTGGCCAGAGGAGCGGGGGGGCCTTTCACAGATACGCAGTATTTT. Translating it yields CASSLARGAGGPFTDTQYF.

This chain joins TRBV4-1 and TRBJ1-2, with D perhaps matching TRBD1 (6 bases). The CDR3 contains 13 residues. V dropped 2 bases and J dropped 8 bases, with 12 bases sitting between them. Germline CDR1 reads MGHRA; CDR2 reads YSYEKL. CDR3 sequence reads: CASSQLTQGGYTF. In nucleotides, the CDR3 is TGCGCCAGCAGCCAACTAACACAGGGAGGCTACACCTTC.

The chain uses TRBV9 and TRBJ2-5; the match to TRBD2 covers 9 bases. Unmatched junction bases numbered 3, after V lost 2 bases and J lost 4 bases. CDR1 and CDR2 from the germline V gene are SGDLS and YYNGEE. The CDR3 length is 14 residues. The CDR3 nucleotides are TGTGCCAGCAGCGTTGGGACTAGCAGAGAGACCCAGTACTTC. Translating gives CASSVGTSRETQYF.

This clone was observed a single time. The chain is built from TRBV4-2 and TRBJ2-2; 9 nucleotides match TRBD2. The CDR3 is 17 residues long. Germline CDR1 and CDR2: LGHNA and YNFKEQ. The J segment lost 0 bases and the V segment lost 4 bases, leaving 6 bases of the junction unmatched. CDR3 nucleotides: TGTGCCAGCAGCCCTACGACTAGCGGCACGAACACCGGGGAGCTGTTTTTT. This encodes CASSPTTSGTNTGELFF.

Here the CDR3 reads CASSLGRQGSGFHLQYF. The CDR3 coding sequence is TGTGCCAGCAGCTTAGGGAGGCAAGGCTCTGGGTTTCATCTTCAGTACTTC. The rearrangement links TRBV7-2 to TRBJ2-4; perhaps TRBD2 as D (5 bases). This CDR3 comprises 17 residues. Trimming took off 1 base at V and 11 bases at J, with 24 bases between the two ends. The germline gives CDR1 SGHTA, CDR2 FQGNSA.

This clone occurred a few times. The chain employs TRBV5-1 and TRBJ1-4, with 9 bases fitting TRBD1. Germline CDR1 and CDR2: SGHRS and YFSETQ. The CDR3 is 14 residues long. Trimming cost V 4 bases and J 7 bases; bases outside gene matches: 5. CDR3 coding DNA: TGCGCCAGCAGCCTAGACAGGGGGAGTGAAAAACTGTTTTTT. Encoded protein: CASSLDRGSEKLFF.

The chain carries TRBV18 and TRBJ2-3, with a weak D call TRBD2 (5 bases). Germline CDR1 is KGHSH and CDR2 is LQKENI. V was pared by 3 bases and J by 3 bases, with 7 bases between. This CDR3 has 13 residues. Here the CDR3 DNA reads TGTGCCAGCTCACCCGGGATTACAGATACGCAGTATTTT. It yields the protein CASSPGITDTQYF. The full variable domain, with the rest looked up from reference TRBV18 and TRBJ2-3, is NAGVMQNPRHLVRRRGQEARLRCSPMKGHSHVYWYRQLPEEGLKFMVYLQKENIIDESGMPKERFSAEFPKEGPSILRIQQVVRGDSAAYFCASSPGITDTQYFGPGTRLTVL.

The CDR3 nucleotides are TGTGCCAGCAGCTTAGATTCGGCAGGGGCCGGAGGAAACACCATATATTTT. Translation gives CASSLDSAGAGGNTIYF. The chain carries TRBV7-2 and TRBJ1-3; a weak D match, TRBD1 (6 bases). V was clipped by 1 base and J by 4 bases, with 17 bases between them. CDR3 length equals 17 residues. CDR1 is SGHTA, CDR2 FQGNSA, per germline.

CDR3 sequence (DNA): TGTGCCAGCAGCTTTACTTCTGCAGATACGCAGTATTTT. It yields the protein CASSFTSADTQYF. V usage is TRBV7-3 and J usage is TRBJ2-3; D is unresolved. Trimming cost V 3 bases and J 4 bases, with 8 bases left between them. The V gene's germline CDR1 is SGHTA and CDR2 FQGTGA. The CDR3 is 13 residues long.

This chain connects TRBV9 to TRBJ2-1; D remains ambiguous. The germline V and J ends were trimmed by 4 bases and 3 bases, with 14 bases remaining between them. Germline loops: CDR1 SGDLS, CDR2 YYNGEE. The CDR3 contains 15 residues. The CDR3 protein is CASSPSPTIYNEQFF. The CDR3, as DNA: TGTGCCAGCAGCCCCTCCCCTACTATCTACAATGAGCAGTTCTTC.

CDR3 nucleotides: TGTGCCAGCAGCTTCTGGACTAGCGGGGGCATCCCCCTACAAGAGACCCAGTACTTC. Amino acid sequence: CASSFWTSGGIPLQETQYF. V is TRBV5-6 and J is TRBJ2-5; the match to TRBD2 covers 13 bases. V dropped 2 bases and J dropped 2; count of bases not matched to a gene: 12. Germline CDR1 reads SGHDT; CDR2 reads YYEEEE. This CDR3 comprises 19 residues.

The chain is built from TRBV6-6 and TRBJ1-4, with 7 bases aligning to TRBD1. This CDR3 is 15 amino acids long. Germline loops: CDR1 MNHNY, CDR2 SVGAGI (reference sequence). V lost 6 bases, J lost 7 bases, and 11 bases stayed unmatched. The CDR3 DNA sequence: TGTGCCAGCAGCCTCCCGGGACAGTTCAGTGAAAAACTGTTTTTT. Protein: CASSLPGQFSEKLFF.

The chain is built from TRBV2 and TRBJ2-1; 12 positions match TRBD2. The CDR3 consists of 15 residues. Per the germline V gene, CDR1 is SNHLY and CDR2 is FYNNEI. Trimming at V came to 4 bases and at J to 8 bases, leaving 6 bases not matched to a gene. The CDR3, as DNA: TGTGCCAGCAGTGTCAGACTAGCGGGAGAGGATGAGCAGTTCTTC. The encoded protein is CASSVRLAGEDEQFF.

The chain has TRBV5-4 and TRBJ2-1; D is uncertain. The V end was cut by 3 bases, the J end by 4 bases, with 11 bases between. Germline V gene lookup returns CDR1 SGHNT and CDR2 YYREEE (reference sequence). The CDR3 spans 14 residues. CDR3 sequence (DNA): TGTGCCAGCAGCTCCACAGTCAGATACAATGAGCAGTTCTTC. Protein product: CASSSTVRYNEQFF.

The J gene is TRBJ1-4, the V gene TRBV5-1; D might be TRBD1 (5 bases). This CDR3 is built from 16 residues. V shed 0 bases and J shed 7 bases, with 16 bases lying between them. Germline loops: CDR1 SGHRS, CDR2 YFSETQ. CDR3 DNA: TGCGCCAGCAGCTTGGCGGCGGCAGGGATTGGTGAAAAACTGTTTTTT. Its protein product is CASSLAAAGIGEKLFF.

The chain is built from TRBV7-9 and TRBJ1-6, with D perhaps matching TRBD1 (5 bases). Germline loops: CDR1 SEHNR, CDR2 FQNEAQ (reference sequence). This CDR3 has 15 residues. V was cut by 1 base and J by 4 bases, with 8 bases left in between. DNA for the CDR3: TGTGCCAGCAGCTTAGGCGACAGATATAATTCACCCCTCCACTTT. It codes for CASSLGDRYNSPLHF.

A single count supports this clone. This rearrangement joins TRBV5-4 to TRBJ1-1, with D possibly matching TRBD1 (6 bases). The CDR3 runs 15 residues. V lost 1 base and J 0 bases, leaving 10 bases between the germline ends. Germline lookup yields CDR1 SGHNT and CDR2 YYREEE (reference sequence). The CDR3 is CASSLLQGLNTEAFF. The CDR3, as DNA: TGTGCCAGCAGCTTGTTACAGGGACTGAACACTGAAGCTTTCTTT.

V usage is TRBV2 and J usage is TRBJ2-3; 11 nucleotides align to TRBD2. The V gene's germline CDR1 is SNHLY and CDR2 FYNNEI. The V segment lost 11 bases and the J segment 3 bases; nucleotides outside the gene matches: 10. The CDR3 is made up of 15 amino acids. This chain's CDR3 is CAGNLAGGGTDTQYF. CDR3 DNA: TGTGCCGGAAACTTAGCGGGAGGGGGTACAGATACGCAGTATTTT.

A single count supports this clone. The chain joins TRBV5-1 to TRBJ2-7, with 10 bases lining up with TRBD2. Germline assignment: CDR1 SGHRS and CDR2 YFSETQ. CDR3 length: 15 residues. V lost 0 bases, J lost 4 bases, and 4 bases stayed unmatched. Written as DNA, the CDR3 is TGCGCCAGCAGCTTGGATGGGACTAGCGTATACGAGCAGTACTTC. Translating gives CASSLDGTSVYEQYF.

This clone occurred a few times. The chain combines TRBV30 with TRBJ2-7; TRBD2 aligns across 7 bases. The ends lost 0 bases at V and 6 bases at J; junction bases unmatched: 20. This CDR3 contains 18 residues. Germline-derived CDR1 and CDR2 are GTSNPN and SVGIG (reference sequence). The CDR3 nucleotides read TGTGCCTGGAGTGTAGACGGGAGGACAAGGGCGTGGCTTCGCGAGCAGTACTTC. This gives the protein CAWSVDGRTRAWLREQYF.

The V call is TRBV28, the J call TRBJ1-2, with D possibly matching TRBD1 (6 bases). Looked up from germline, CDR1 is MDHEN and CDR2 is SYDVKM. The V end lost 4 bases, the J end lost 4 bases, and 10 bases lay between the germline ends. The CDR3 consists of 13 residues. The CDR3 protein is CASSSQGPYGYTF. Here the CDR3 DNA reads TGTGCCAGCAGTTCACAGGGACCCTATGGCTACACCTTC.